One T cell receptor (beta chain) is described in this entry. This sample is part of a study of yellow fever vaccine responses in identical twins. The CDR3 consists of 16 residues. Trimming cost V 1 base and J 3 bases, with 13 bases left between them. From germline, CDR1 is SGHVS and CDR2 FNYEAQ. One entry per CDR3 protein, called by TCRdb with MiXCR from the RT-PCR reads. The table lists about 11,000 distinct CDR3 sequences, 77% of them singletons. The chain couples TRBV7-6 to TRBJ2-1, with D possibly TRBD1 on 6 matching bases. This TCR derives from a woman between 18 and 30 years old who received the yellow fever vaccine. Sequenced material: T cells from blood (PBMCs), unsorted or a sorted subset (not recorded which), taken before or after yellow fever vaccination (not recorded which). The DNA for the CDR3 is TGTGCCAGCAGCTTAGAATCAGGGGTAATCTACAATGAGCAGTTCTTC. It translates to CASSLESGVIYNEQFF. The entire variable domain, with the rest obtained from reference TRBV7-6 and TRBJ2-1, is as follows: GAGVSQSPRYKVTKRGQDVALRCDPISGHVSLYWYRQALGQGPEFLTYFNYEAQQDKSGLPNDRFSAERPEGSISTLTIQRTEQRDSAMYRCASSLESGVIYNEQFFGPGTRLTVL.